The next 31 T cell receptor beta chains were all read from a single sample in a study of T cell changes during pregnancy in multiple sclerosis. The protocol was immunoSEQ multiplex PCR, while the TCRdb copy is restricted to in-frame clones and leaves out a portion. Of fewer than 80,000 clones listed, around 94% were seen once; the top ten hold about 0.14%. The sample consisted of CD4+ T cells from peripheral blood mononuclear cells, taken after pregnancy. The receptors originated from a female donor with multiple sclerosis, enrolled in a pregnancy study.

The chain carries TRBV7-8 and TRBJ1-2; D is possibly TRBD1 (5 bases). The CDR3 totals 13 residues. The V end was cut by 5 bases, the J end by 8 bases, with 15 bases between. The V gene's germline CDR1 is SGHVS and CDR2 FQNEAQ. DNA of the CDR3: TGTGCCAGCAGCGCTAGGGGTCCGTTCGGCTACACCTTC. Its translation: CASSARGPFGYTF.

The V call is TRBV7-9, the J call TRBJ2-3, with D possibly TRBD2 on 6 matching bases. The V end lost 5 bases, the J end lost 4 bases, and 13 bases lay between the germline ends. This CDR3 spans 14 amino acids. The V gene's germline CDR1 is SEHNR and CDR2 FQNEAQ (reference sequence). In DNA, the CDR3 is TGTGCCAGCAGCAAGGAGGGGATGGCAGATACGCAGTATTTT. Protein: CASSKEGMADTQYF. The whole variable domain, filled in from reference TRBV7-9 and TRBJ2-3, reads DTGVSQNPRHKITKRGQNVTFRCDPISEHNRLYWYRQTLGQGPEFLTYFQNEAQLEKSRLLSDRFSAERPKGSFSTLEIQRTEQGDSAMYLCASSKEGMADTQYFGPGTRLTVL.

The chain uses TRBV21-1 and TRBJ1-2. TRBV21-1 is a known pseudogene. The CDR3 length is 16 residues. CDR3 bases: TGTGCCAGCAGCAAAAAGGAGCCGAAAAAAAGGTATGGCTACACCTTC. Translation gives CASSKKEPKKRYGYTF.

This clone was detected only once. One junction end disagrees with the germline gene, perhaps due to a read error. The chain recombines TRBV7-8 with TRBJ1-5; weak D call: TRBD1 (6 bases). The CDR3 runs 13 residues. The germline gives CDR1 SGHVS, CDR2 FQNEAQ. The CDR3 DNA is TGTGCCAGCAGCTTAGCGGCTGGGGGGGGCGCAATGTTT. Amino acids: CASSLAAGGGAMF.

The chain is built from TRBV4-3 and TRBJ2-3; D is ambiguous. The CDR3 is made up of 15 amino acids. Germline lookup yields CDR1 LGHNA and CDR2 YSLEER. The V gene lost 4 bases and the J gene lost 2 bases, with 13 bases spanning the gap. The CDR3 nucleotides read TGCGCCAGCAGCCCCGGGTTACTACTCACAGATACGCAGTATTTT. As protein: CASSPGLLLTDTQYF.

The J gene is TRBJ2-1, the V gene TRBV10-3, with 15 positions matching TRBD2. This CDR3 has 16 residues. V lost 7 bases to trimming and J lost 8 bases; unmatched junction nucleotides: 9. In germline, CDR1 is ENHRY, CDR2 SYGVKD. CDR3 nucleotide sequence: TGTGCCATCACCGGACTAGCGGGAGGGTCGTCTCATGAGCAGTTCTTC. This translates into CAITGLAGGSSHEQFF.

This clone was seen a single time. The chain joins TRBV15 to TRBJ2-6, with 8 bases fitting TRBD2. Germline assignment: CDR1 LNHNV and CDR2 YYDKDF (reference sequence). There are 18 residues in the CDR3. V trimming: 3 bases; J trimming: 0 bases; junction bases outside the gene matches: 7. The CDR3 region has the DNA TGTGCCACCAGCAGGGCGTTCGGGGGGGGCTCTGGGGCCAACGTCCTGACTTTC. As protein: CATSRAFGGGSGANVLTF.

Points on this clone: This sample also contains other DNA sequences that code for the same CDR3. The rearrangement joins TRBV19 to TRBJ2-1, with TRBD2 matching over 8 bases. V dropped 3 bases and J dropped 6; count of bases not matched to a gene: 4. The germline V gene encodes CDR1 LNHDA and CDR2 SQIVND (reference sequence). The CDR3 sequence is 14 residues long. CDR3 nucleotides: TGTGCCAGTAGTATGGGAGCGGGAGTCAATGAGCAGTTCTTC. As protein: CASSMGAGVNEQFF.

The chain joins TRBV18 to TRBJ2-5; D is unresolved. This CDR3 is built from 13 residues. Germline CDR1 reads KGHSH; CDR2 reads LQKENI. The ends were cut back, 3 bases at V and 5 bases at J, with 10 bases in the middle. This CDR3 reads CASSPLSLETQYF. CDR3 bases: TGTGCCAGCTCACCCCTGAGTCTGGAGACCCAGTACTTC.

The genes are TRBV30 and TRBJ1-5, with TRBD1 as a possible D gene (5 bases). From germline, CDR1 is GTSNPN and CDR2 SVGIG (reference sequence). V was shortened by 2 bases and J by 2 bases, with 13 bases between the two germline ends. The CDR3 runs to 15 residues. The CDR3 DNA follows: TGTGCCTGGAGTCCCAACAGGCGAGGCAATCAGCCCCAGCATTTT. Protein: CAWSPNRRGNQPQHF.

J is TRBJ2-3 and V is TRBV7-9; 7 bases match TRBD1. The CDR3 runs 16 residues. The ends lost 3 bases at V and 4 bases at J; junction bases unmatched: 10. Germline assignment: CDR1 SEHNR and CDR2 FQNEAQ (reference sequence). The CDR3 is CASSLESTGWADTQYF. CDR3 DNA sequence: TGTGCCAGCAGCTTGGAATCGACAGGGTGGGCAGATACGCAGTATTTT. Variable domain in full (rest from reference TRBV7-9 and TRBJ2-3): DTGVSQNPRHKITKRGQNVTFRCDPISEHNRLYWYRQTLGQGPEFLTYFQNEAQLEKSRLLSDRFSAERPKGSFSTLEIQRTEQGDSAMYLCASSLESTGWADTQYFGPGTRLTVL.

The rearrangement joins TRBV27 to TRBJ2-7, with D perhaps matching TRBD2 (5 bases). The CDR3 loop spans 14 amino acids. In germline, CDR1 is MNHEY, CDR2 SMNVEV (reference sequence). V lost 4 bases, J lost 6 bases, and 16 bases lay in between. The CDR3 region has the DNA TGTGCCAGCAGTTCCCTCACGGGATACGCCGAGCAGTACTTC. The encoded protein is CASSSLTGYAEQYF.

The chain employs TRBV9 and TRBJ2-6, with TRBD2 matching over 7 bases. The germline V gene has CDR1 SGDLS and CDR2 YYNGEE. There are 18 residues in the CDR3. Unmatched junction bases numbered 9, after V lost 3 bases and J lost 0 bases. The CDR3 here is CASSARGEGVSGANVLTF. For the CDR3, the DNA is TGTGCCAGCAGCGCCCGGGGGGAGGGCGTCTCTGGGGCCAACGTCCTGACTTTC. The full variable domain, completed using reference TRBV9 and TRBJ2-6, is DSGVTQTPKHLITATGQRVTLRCSPRSGDLSVYWYQQSLDQGLQFLIQYYNGEERAKGNILERFSAQQFPDLHSELNLSSLELGDSALYFCASSARGEGVSGANVLTFGAGSRLTVL.

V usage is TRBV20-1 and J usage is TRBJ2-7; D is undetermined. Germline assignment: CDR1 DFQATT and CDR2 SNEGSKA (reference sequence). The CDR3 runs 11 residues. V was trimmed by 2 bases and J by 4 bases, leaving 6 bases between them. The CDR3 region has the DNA TGCAGTGCTAGAAGCGAATACGAGCAGTACTTC. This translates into CSARSEYEQYF.

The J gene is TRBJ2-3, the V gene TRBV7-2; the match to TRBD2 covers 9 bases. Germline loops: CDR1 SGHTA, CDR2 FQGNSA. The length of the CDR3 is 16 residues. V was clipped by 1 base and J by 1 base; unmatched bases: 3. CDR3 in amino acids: CASSLGLAARTDTQYF. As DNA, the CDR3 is TGTGCCAGCAGCTTAGGACTAGCGGCCCGCACAGATACGCAGTATTTT.

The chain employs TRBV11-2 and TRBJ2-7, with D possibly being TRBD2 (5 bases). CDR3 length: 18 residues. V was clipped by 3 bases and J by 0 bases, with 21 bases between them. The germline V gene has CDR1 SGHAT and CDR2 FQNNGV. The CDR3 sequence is CASSLVNRRRGSSYEQYF. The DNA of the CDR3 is TGTGCCAGCAGCTTGGTCAACCGTAGACGGGGTAGCTCCTACGAGCAGTACTTC.

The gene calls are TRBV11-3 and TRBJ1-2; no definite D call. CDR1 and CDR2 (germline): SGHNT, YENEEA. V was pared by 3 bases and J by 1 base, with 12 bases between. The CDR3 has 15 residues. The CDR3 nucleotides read TGTGCCAGCAGCTTTTGGAGGGAGGATAACTATGGCTACACCTTC. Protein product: CASSFWREDNYGYTF.

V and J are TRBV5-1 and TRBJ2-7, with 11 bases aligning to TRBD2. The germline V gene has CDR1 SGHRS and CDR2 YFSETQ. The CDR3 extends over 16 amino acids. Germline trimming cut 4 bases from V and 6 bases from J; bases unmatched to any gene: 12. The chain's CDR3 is CASSTYQLAGVLEQYF. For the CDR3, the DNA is TGCGCCAGCAGCACCTATCAACTAGCGGGAGTGCTCGAGCAGTACTTC. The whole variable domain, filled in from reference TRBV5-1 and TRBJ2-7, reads KAGVTQTPRYLIKTRGQQVTLSCSPISGHRSVSWYQQTPGQGLQFLFEYFSETQRNKGNFPGRFSGRQFSNSRSEMNVSTLELGDSALYLCASSTYQLAGVLEQYFGPGTRLTVT.

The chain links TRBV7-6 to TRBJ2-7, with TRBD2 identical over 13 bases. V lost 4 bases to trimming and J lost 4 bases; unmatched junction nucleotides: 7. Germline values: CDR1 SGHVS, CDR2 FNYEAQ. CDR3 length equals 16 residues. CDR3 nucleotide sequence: TGTGCCAGCAGCTACGGGGGACTAGCGGGGCCATACGAGCAGTACTTC. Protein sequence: CASSYGGLAGPYEQYF. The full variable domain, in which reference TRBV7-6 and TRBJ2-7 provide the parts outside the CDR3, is GAGVSQSPRYKVTKRGQDVALRCDPISGHVSLYWYRQALGQGPEFLTYFNYEAQQDKSGLPNDRFSAERPEGSISTLTIQRTEQRDSAMYRCASSYGGLAGPYEQYFGPGTRLTVT.

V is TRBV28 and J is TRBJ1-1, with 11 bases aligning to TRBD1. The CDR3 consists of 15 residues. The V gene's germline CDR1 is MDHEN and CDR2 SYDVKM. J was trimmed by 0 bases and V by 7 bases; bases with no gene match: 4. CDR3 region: CASTGTGGMNTEAFF. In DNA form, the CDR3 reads TGTGCCAGCACCGGGACAGGGGGTATGAACACTGAAGCTTTCTTT.

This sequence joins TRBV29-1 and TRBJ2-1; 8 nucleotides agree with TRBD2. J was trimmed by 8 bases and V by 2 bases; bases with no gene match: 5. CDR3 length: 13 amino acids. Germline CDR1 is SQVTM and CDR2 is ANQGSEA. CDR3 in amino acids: CSVESGRRYEQFF. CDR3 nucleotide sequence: TGCAGCGTTGAAAGCGGGAGAAGGTATGAGCAGTTCTTC.

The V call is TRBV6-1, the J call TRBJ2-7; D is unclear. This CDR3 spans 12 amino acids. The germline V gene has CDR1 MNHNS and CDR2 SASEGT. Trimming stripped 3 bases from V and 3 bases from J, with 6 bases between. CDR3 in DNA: TGTGCCAGCAGTGACGGTTTCTACGAGCAGTACTTC. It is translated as CASSDGFYEQYF.

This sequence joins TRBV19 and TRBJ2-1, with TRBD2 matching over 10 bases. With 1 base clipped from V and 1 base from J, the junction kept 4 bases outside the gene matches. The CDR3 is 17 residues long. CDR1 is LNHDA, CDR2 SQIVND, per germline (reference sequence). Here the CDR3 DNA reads TGTGCCAGTAGTATAGGCCCTAGCGGGAGTTCCTACAATGAGCAGTTCTTC. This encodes CASSIGPSGSSYNEQFF.

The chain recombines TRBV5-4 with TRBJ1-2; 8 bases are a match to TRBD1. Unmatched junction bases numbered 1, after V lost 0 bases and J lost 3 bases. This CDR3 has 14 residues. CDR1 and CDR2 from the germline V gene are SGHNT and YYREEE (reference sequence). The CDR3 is CASSLDRGDYGYTF. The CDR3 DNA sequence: TGTGCCAGCAGCTTGGACAGGGGGGACTATGGCTACACCTTC.

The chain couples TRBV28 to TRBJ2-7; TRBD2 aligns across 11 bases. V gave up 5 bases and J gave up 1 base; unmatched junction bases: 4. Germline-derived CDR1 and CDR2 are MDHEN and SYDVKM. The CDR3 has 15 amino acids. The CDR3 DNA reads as TGTGCCAGCAGTCCGGGACTAGCGGTATCCTACGAGCAGTACTTC. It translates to CASSPGLAVSYEQYF.

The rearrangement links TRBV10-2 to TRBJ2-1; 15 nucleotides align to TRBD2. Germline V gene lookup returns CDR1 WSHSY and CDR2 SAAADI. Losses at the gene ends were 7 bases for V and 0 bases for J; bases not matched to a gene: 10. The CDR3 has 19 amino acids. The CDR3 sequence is CASTSQGLAGGSSYNEQFF. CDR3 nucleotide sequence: TGCGCCAGCACTTCCCAGGGACTAGCGGGAGGTAGCTCCTACAATGAGCAGTTCTTC.

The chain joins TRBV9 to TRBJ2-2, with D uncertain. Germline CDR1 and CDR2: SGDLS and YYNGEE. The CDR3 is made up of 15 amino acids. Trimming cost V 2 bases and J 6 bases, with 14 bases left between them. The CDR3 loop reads CASSVGADPPGELFF. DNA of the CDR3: TGTGCCAGCAGCGTCGGAGCCGATCCACCCGGGGAGCTGTTTTTT.

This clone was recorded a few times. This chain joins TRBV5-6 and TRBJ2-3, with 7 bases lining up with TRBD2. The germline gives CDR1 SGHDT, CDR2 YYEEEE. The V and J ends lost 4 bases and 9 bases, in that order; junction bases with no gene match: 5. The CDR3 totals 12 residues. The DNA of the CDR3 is TGTGCCAGCAGCCTCACCGGGGGGACGCAGTATTTT. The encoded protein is CASSLTGGTQYF.

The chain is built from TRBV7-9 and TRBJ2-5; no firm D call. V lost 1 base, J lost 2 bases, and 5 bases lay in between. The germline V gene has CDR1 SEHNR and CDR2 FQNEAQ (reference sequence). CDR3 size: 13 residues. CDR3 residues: CASSLGLQETQYF. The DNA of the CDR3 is TGTGCCAGCAGCTTAGGCCTACAAGAGACCCAGTACTTC.

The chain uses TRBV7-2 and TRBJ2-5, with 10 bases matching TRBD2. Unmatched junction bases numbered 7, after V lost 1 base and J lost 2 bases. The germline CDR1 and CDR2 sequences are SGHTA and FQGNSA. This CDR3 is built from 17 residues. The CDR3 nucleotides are TGTGCCAGCAGCTTAGGGGTTCTAGCGGGAGCTCAAGAGACCCAGTACTTC. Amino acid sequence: CASSLGVLAGAQETQYF.

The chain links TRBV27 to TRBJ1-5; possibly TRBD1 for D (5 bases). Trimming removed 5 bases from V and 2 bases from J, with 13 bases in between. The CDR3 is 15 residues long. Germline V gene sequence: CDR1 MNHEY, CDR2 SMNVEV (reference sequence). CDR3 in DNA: TGTGCCAGCAGTGACAGCCTAGGCGGCAATCAGCCCCAGCATTTT. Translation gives CASSDSLGGNQPQHF.